The present T cell receptor (beta chain) was sequenced within a study of blood T cell repertoires in COVID-19 (dated by TCRdb to about 2020). Broadly, across the study: Samples from collaborators originated in the United States, Italy and Spain and spanned both the acute and convalescent phases of COVID-19. The material from the prospective study consisted of cDNA or gDNA derived from T cells, B-cell-depleted T cells, or PBMCs. The dataset comprised deeply sampled blood TCRbeta repertoires from subjects exposed to, actively infected with, or recovered from COVID-19. The repertoires were made available in a free public database intended to serve as a resource for research on the immune response to SARS-CoV-2. Samples came from the ongoing ImmuneRACE study (first 160 participants) plus 1,254 subjects from 6 global collaborators. Sample metadata almost always included a de-identified subject ID, COVID-19 status, age in years and sex. Where available, HLA class I and class II types were obtained from metadata supplied by the sample provider rather than from assay-based typing.

TCRbeta CDR3 regions were amplified from genomic DNA by means of the immunoSEQ Assay, a bias-controlled multiplex PCR. Per the source publication's procedure: The number of nucleated cells in each sample was estimated by amplification of reference gene primers within the assay. To quantify the absolute abundance of each unique TCRbeta CDR3 rearrangement, sequence reads were collapsed and filtered. For each sample, productive Simpson clonality was calculated as the square root of Simpson's diversity index across productive rearrangements. TCRdb's version of the immuneACCESS table is confined to in-frame rearrangements and falls short of the full clone set. An unresolved V gene accounts for under half of the shortfall where checked; the remainder is of unknown origin. V and J calls and clone size are as listed in that table; D and trimming were resolved from the DNA. The sample records over 200,000 clones, approximately 92% of which are singletons. The ten largest clones take up 2.6% of the sample.

One collaborating source in Seattle enrolled patients during active infection and followed them longitudinally through the course of disease. Collaborating institutions collected whole blood in K2EDTA tubes following their own protocols. Collaborator samples were shipped for TCRbeta analysis as frozen whole blood, isolated PBMCs, or DNA extracted from either sample type. The study at large found these results: The amount of clinical and demographic metadata varied by source and participant and was provided uncurated.

As regards this clone: It lacks a known antigen. No per-base quality is available; no much larger clone lies one base away.

The germline V gene (reference sequence) specifies MNHEY as CDR1 and SMNVEV as CDR2. From its cysteine to its phenylalanine, the CDR3 spans 16 amino acids. Only CDR3 DNA is held: 48 bases, read in frame from base 1. V loses 2 bases of germline sequence and J loses 7 bases, and the interval between the two ends is 20 bases. The sequence links TRBV27 to TRBJ1-2; a tentative D match to TRBD1 spans 6 bases. The sample was peripheral blood. The sequence was collected from a person aged 18 to 29 with COVID-19, enrolled during active disease. The base sequence is TGTGCCAGCAGTTTAGTAGGCCAGGGGTGGAAAAGTGGCTACACCTTC. Its protein reads: CASSLVGQGWKSGYTF.